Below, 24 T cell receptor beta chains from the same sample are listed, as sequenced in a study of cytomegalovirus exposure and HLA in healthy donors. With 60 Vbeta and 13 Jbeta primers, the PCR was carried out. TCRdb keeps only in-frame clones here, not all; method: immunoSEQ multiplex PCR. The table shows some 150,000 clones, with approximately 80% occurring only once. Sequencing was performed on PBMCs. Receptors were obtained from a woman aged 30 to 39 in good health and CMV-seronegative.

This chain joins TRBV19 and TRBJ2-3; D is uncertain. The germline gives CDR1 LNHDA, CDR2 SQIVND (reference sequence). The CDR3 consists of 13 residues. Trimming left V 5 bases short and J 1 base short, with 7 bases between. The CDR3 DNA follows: TGTGCCAGTAGTCTCCTCCGCACAGATACGCAGTATTTT. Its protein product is CASSLLRTDTQYF.

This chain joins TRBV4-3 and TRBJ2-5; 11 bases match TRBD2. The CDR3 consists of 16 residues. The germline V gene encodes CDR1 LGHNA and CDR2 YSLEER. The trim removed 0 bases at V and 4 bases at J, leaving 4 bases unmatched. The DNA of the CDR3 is TGCGCCAGCAGCCAAGAGGGGACTAGCGGTCGAGAGACCCAGTACTTC. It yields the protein CASSQEGTSGRETQYF.

For the CDR3, the DNA is TGTGCCAGTAGTGGACAGGGGGGGACTGAAGCTTTCTTT. Encoded protein: CASSGQGGTEAFF. The chain has TRBV19 and TRBJ1-1; 10 nucleotides line up with TRBD1. The CDR3 has 13 residues. CDR1 is LNHDA, CDR2 SQIVND, per germline (reference sequence). The V and J ends lost 5 bases and 5 bases, in that order; junction bases with no gene match: 2.

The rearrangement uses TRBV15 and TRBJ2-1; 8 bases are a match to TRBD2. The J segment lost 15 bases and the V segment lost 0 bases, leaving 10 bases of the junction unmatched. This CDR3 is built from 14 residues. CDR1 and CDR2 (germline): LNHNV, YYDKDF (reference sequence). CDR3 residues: CATSRELTTSVRFF. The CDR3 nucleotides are TGTGCCACCAGCAGAGAACTAACGACTAGCGTCAGGTTCTTC.

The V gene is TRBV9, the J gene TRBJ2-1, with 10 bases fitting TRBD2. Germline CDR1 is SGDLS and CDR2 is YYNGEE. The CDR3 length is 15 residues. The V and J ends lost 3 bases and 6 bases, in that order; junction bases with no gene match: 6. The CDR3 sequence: CASSASGGALNEQFF. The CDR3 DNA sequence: TGTGCCAGCAGCGCGAGCGGGGGGGCACTCAATGAGCAGTTCTTC. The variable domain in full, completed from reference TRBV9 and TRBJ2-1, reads DSGVTQTPKHLITATGQRVTLRCSPRSGDLSVYWYQQSLDQGLQFLIQYYNGEERAKGNILERFSAQQFPDLHSELNLSSLELGDSALYFCASSASGGALNEQFFGPGTRLTVL.

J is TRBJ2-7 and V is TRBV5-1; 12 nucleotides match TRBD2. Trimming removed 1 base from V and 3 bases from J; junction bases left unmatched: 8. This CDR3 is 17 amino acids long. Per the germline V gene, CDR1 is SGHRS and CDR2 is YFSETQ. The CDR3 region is CASSLMTGLAGFYEQYF. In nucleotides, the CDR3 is TGCGCCAGCAGCTTGATGACTGGACTAGCGGGGTTCTACGAGCAGTACTTC.

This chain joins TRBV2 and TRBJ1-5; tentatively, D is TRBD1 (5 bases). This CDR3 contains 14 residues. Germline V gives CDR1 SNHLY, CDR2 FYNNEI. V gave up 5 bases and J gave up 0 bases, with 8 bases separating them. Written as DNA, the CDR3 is TGTGCCAGCAGTCCGACAGCTAGCAATCAGCCCCAGCATTTT. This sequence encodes CASSPTASNQPQHF.

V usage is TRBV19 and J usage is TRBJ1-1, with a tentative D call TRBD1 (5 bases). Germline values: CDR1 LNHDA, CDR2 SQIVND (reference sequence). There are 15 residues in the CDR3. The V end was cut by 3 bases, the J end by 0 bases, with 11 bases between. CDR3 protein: CASSIAQGLNTEAFF. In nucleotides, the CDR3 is TGTGCCAGTAGTATTGCCCAGGGTCTGAACACTGAAGCTTTCTTT.

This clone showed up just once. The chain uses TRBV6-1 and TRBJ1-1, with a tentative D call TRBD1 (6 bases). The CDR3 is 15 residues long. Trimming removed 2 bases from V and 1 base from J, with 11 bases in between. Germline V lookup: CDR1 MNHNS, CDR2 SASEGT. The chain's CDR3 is CASSENAGENTEAFF. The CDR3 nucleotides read TGTGCCAGCAGTGAAAACGCAGGGGAGAACACTGAAGCTTTCTTT.

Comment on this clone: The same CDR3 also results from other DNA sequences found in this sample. The CDR3 DNA reads TGTGCCAGCAGTGAAGTTGTCGGTAATGAAAAACTGTTTTTT. Its translation is CASSEVVGNEKLFF. The chain combines TRBV6-1 with TRBJ1-4, with no clear D. The CDR3 loop spans 14 amino acids. V was shortened by 1 base and J by 4 bases, with 7 bases between the two germline ends. Per the germline V gene, CDR1 is MNHNS and CDR2 is SASEGT.

The CDR3 sequence: CASSFLAGEAPEQYF. DNA of the CDR3: TGTGCCAGCAGCTTTTTAGCGGGAGAAGCTCCCGAGCAGTACTTC. The chain uses TRBV7-2 and TRBJ2-7; 9 nucleotides line up with TRBD2. Germline V gives CDR1 SGHTA, CDR2 FQGNSA. The CDR3 loop spans 15 amino acids. The junction had 9 bases not matched to a gene; V was cut back by 3 bases and J by 6 bases.

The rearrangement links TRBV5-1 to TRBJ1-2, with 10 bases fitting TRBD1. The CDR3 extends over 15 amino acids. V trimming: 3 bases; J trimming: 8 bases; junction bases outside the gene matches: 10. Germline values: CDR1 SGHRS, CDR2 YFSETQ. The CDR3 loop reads CASSSNPGQGNGYTF. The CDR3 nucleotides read TGCGCCAGCAGCTCAAACCCGGGACAGGGGAACGGCTACACCTTC.

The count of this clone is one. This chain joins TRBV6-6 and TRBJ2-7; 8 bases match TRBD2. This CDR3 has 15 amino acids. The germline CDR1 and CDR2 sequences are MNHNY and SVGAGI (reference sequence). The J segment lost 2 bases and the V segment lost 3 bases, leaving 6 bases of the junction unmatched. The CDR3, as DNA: TGTGCCAGCAGTTATAGCGGGACCTCCCCCTACGAGCAGTACTTC. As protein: CASSYSGTSPYEQYF.

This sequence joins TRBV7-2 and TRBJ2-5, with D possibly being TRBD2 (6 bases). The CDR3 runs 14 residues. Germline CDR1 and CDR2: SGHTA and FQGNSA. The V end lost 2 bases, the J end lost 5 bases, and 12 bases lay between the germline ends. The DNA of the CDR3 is TGTGCCAGCAGCTTAAGAGGGGCGGGGGAGACCCAGTACTTC. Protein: CASSLRGAGETQYF. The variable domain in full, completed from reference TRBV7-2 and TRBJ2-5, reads GAGVSQSPSNKVTEKGKDVELRCDPISGHTALYWYRQSLGQGLEFLIYFQGNSAPDKSGLPSDRFSAERTGGSVSTLTIQRTQQEDSAVYLCASSLRGAGETQYFGPGTRLLVL.

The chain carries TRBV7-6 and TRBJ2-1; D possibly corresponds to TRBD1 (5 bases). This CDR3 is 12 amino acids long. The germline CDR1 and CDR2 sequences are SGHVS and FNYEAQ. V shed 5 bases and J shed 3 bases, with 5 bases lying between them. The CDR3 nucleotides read TGTGCCAGCAGCGACAGCTACAATGAGCAGTTCTTC. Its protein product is CASSDSYNEQFF.

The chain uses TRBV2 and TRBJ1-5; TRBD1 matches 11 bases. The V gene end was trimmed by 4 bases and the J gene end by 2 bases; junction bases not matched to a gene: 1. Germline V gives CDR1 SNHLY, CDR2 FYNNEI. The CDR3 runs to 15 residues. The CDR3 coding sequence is TGTGCCAGCAGTGGGACAGGGGGCGGCAATCAGCCCCAGCATTTT. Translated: CASSGTGGGNQPQHF.

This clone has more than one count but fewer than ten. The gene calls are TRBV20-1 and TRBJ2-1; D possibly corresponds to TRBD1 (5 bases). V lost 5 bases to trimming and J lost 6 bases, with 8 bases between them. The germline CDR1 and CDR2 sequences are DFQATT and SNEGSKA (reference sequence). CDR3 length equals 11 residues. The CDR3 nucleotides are TGCAGTGCTCCCAGGGTCAATGAGCAGTTCTTC. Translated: CSAPRVNEQFF.

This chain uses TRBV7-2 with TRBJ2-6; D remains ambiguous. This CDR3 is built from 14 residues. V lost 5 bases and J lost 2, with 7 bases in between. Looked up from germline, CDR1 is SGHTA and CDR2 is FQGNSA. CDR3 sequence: CASSPRAGANVLTF. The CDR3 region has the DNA TGTGCCAGCAGCCCGAGAGCTGGGGCCAACGTCCTGACTTTC.

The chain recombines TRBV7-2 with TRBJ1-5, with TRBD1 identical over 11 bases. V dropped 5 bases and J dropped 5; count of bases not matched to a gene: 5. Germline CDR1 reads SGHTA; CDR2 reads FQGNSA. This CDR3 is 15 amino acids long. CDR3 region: CASSPGTGGYQPQHF. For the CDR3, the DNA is TGTGCCAGCAGCCCCGGGACAGGGGGTTATCAGCCCCAGCATTTT.

CDR3 DNA sequence: TGCAGCGTTGATAGGGAGTCCCTTGGCACTAACTATGGCTACACCTTC. Amino acids: CSVDRESLGTNYGYTF. The V call is TRBV29-1, the J call TRBJ1-2; unclear D gene. The CDR3 contains 16 residues. Germline-derived CDR1 and CDR2 are SQVTM and ANQGSEA. With 3 bases removed from V and 0 bases from J, the gap between germline ends came to 17 bases.

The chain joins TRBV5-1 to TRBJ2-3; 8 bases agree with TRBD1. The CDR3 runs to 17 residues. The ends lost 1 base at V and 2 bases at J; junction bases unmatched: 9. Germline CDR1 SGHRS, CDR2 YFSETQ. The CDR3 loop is CASSLTGGTTYTDTQYF. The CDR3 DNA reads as TGCGCCAGCAGCTTGACAGGGGGAACGACTTACACAGATACGCAGTATTTT.

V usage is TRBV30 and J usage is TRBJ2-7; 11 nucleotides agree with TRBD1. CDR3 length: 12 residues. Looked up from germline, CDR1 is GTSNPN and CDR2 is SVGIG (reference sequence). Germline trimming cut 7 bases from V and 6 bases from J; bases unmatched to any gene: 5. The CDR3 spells CASGTGGGEQYF. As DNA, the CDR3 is TGTGCCTCCGGGACAGGGGGGGGCGAGCAGTACTTC.

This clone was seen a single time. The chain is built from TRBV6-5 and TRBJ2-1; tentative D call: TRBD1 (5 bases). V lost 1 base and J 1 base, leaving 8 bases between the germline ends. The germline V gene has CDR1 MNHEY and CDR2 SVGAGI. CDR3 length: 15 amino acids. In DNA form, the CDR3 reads TGTGCCAGCAGTTACTTGCAGGGTTCCTACAATGAGCAGTTCTTC. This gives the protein CASSYLQGSYNEQFF.

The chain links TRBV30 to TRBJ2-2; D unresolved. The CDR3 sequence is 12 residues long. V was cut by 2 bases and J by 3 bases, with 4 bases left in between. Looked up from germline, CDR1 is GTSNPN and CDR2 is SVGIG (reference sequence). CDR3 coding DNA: TGTGCCTGGAGTCAGGACACCGGGGAGCTGTTTTTT. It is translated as CAWSQDTGELFF.